This T cell receptor (beta chain) was sequenced for a study of CD8+CD57+ T cells in acquired aplastic anemia. Study background: Recorded DNA amounts for sorted CD4+ and CD8+ cells had an average of 3.2 ug.

TCR beta VDJ and CDR3 profiling used genomic DNA as template. TCRdb recomputed calls from the reads with MiXCR, one row per CDR3 protein. The sample has some 45,000 distinct CDR3 sequences; around 63% are singletons. The CDR3 totals 15 residues. CDR1 SNHLY and CDR2 FYNNEI come from the germline V gene. V shed 4 bases and J shed 0 bases, with 10 bases lying between them. The sequence came from a human donor in good health, serving as a control. The chain uses TRBV2 and TRBJ1-3; D unclear. The sample was sorted CD4+, CD8+, or CD8+CD57+ T cells (not recorded which) from PBMCs. The DNA for the CDR3 is TGTGCCAGCAGTGGCACCTGGCTCTCTGGAAACACCATATATTTT. Amino acids: CASSGTWLSGNTIYF.